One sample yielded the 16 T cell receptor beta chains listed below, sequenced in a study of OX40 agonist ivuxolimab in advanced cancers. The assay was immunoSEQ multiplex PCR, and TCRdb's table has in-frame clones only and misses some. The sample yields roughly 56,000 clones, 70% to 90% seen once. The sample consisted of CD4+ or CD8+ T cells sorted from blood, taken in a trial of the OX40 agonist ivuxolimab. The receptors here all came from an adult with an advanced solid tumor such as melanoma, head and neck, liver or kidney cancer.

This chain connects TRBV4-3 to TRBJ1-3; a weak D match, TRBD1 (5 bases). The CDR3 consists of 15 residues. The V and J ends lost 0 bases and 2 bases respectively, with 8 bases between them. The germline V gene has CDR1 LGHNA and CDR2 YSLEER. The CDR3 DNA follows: TGCGCCAGCAGCCAAGAAACAGGTCCTGGAAACACCATATATTTT. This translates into CASSQETGPGNTIYF.

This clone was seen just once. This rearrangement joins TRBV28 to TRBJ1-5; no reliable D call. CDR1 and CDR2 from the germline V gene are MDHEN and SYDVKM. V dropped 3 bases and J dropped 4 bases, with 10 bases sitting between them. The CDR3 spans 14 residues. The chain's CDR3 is CASSLFRPNQPQHF. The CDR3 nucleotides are TGTGCCAGCAGTTTGTTCCGGCCGAATCAGCCCCAGCATTTT.

The CDR3 sequence is CSVDFGSDGEAFF. CDR3 DNA: TGCAGCGTTGATTTTGGGTCCGACGGAGAAGCTTTCTTT. The chain recombines TRBV29-1 with TRBJ1-1, with no clear D. Trimming left V 3 bases short and J 8 bases short, with 16 bases between. This CDR3 region has 13 residues. Germline CDR1 and CDR2: SQVTM and ANQGSEA.

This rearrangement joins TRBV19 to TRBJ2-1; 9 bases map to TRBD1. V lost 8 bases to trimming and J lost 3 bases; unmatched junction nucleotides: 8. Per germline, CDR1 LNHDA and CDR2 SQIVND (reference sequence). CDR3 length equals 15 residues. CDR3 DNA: TGTGCCAGTGTGACGGGACAGGGCAACTACAATGAGCAGTTCTTC. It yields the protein CASVTGQGNYNEQFF.

CDR3 sequence reads: CASSLGLAGGYEQYF. DNA of the CDR3: TGTGCCAGCAGCTTGGGACTAGCGGGAGGCTACGAGCAGTACTTC. The V gene is TRBV5-6, the J gene TRBJ2-7; TRBD2 aligns across 13 bases. This CDR3 region has 15 residues. CDR1 and CDR2 (germline): SGHDT, YYEEEE. V trimming: 0 bases; J trimming: 3 bases; junction bases outside the gene matches: 0.

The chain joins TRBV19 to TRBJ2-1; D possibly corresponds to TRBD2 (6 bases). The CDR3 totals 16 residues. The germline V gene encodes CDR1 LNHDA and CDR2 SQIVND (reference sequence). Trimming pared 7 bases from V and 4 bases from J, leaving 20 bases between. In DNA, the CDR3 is TGTGCCAGTATCAGCCCGAAGAGCGGGCCGTACAATGAGCAGTTCTTC. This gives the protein CASISPKSGPYNEQFF.

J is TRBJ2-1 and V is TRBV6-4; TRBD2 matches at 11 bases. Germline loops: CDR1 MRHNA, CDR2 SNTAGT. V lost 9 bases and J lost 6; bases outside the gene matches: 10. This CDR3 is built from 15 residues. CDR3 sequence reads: CASSTTSGSSNEQFF. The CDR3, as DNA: TGTGCCAGTAGTACAACTAGCGGGAGTTCCAATGAGCAGTTCTTC.

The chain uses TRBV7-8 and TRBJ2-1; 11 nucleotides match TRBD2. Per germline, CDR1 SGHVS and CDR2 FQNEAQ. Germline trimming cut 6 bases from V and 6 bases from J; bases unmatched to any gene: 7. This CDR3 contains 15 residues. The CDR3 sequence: CASSSGTSGPNEQFF. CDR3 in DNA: TGTGCCAGCAGTTCCGGGACTAGCGGACCCAATGAGCAGTTCTTC.

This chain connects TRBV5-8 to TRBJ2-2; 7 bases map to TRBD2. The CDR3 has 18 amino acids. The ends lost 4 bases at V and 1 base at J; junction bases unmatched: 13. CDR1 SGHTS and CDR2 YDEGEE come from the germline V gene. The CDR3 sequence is CASSGGDGYSLNTGELFF. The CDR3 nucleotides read TGTGCCAGCAGCGGGGGGGACGGATACTCCCTGAACACCGGGGAGCTGTTTTTT.

CDR3 in amino acids: CASSVESLGVTEAFF. DNA of the CDR3: TGTGCCAGCAGCGTAGAATCCTTGGGGGTCACTGAAGCTTTCTTT. This chain uses TRBV9 with TRBJ1-1; D may be TRBD1 (5 bases). V was trimmed by 0 bases and J by 4 bases, leaving 13 bases between them. Germline loops: CDR1 SGDLS, CDR2 YYNGEE. The CDR3 contains 15 residues.

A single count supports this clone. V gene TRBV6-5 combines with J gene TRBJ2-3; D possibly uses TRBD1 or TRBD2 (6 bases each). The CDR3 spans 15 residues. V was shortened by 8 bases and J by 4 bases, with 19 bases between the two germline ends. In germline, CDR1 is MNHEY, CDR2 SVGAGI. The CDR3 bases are TGTGCCAGCCGGGTTGGGGGGCGCAAGGCAGATACGCAGTATTTT. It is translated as CASRVGGRKADTQYF.

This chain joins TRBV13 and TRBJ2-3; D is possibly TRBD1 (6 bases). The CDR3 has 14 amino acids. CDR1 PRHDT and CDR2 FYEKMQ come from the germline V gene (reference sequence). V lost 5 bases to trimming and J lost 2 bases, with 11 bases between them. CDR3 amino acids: CASSVRTDTDTQYF. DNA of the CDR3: TGTGCCAGCAGCGTTAGGACAGACACAGATACGCAGTATTTT.

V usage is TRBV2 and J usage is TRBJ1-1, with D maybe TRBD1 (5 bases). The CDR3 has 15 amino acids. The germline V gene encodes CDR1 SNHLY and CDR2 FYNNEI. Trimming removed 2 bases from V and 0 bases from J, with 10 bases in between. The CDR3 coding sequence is TGTGCCAGCAGTGAATACCAGACAGTGAACACTGAAGCTTTCTTT. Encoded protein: CASSEYQTVNTEAFF.

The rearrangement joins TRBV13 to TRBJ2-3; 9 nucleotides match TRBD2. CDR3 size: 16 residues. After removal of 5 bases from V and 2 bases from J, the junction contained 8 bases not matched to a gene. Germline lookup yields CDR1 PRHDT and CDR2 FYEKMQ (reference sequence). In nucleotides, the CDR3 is TGTGCCAGCAGCCCCCGGGCTAGCGGGGACACAGATACGCAGTATTTT. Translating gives CASSPRASGDTDTQYF.

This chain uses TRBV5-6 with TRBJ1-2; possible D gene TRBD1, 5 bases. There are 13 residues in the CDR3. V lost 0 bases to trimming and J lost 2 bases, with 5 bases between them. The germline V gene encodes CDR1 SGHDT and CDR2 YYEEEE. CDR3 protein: CASSLGQNYGYTF. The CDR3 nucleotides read TGTGCCAGCAGCTTGGGACAGAACTATGGCTACACCTTC.

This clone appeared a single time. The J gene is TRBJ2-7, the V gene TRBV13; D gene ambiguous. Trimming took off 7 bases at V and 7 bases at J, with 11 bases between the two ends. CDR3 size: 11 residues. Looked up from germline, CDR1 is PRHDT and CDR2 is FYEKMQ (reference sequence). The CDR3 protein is CASMRNGEQYF. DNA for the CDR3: TGTGCCAGCATGAGAAATGGAGAGCAGTACTTC.